This record looks at one T cell receptor beta chain sequence and its context. Its target is unknown. Germline V gives CDR1 SEHNR, CDR2 FQNEAQ (reference sequence). Trimming cost V 2 bases and J 7 bases, with 3 bases left between them. CDR3 length: 12 amino acids. These data originate in a study of T cell responses to AZD1222 COVID-19 vaccine. Whole-study results and caveats: Regions 160-218 and 743-854 dominated among vaccine-associated CD4 TCRs spanning spike. Following two doses of AZD1222, Spike-specific TCR breadth and depth rose. Possibly, clonal diversity was underestimated; donors were largely white British and included more females.

Clones were read by immunoSEQ multiplex PCR, and TCRdb kept only the in-frame ones, dropping some. This sample has roughly 150,000 clones, with about 85% found just once. The chain couples TRBV7-9 to TRBJ1-6, with D uncertain. This receptor was taken from an adult who had recovered from COVID-19. Here the sequenced sample was peripheral blood, taken after recovery from COVID-19. The CDR3 DNA is TGTGCCAGCAGCTTATCAAATTCACCCCTCCACTTT. The encoded protein is CASSLSNSPLHF.